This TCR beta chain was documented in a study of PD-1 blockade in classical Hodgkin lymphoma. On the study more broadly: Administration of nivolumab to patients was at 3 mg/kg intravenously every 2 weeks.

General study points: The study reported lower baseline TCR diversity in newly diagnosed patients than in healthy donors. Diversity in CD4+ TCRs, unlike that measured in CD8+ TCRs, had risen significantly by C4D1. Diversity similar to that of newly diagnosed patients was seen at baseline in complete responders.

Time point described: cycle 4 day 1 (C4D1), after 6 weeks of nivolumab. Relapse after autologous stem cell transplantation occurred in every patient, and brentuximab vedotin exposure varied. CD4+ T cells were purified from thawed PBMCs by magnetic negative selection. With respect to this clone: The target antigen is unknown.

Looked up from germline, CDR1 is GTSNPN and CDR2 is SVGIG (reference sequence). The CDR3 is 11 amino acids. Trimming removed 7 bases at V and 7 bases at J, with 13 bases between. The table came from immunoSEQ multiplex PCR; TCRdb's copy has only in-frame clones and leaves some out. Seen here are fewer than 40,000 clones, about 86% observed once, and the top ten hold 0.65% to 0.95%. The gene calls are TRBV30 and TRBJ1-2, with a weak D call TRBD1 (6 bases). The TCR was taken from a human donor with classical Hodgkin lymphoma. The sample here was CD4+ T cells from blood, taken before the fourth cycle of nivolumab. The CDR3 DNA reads TGTGCCTTGACACAGGGAGGTGGCTACACCTTC. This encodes CALTQGGGYTF.